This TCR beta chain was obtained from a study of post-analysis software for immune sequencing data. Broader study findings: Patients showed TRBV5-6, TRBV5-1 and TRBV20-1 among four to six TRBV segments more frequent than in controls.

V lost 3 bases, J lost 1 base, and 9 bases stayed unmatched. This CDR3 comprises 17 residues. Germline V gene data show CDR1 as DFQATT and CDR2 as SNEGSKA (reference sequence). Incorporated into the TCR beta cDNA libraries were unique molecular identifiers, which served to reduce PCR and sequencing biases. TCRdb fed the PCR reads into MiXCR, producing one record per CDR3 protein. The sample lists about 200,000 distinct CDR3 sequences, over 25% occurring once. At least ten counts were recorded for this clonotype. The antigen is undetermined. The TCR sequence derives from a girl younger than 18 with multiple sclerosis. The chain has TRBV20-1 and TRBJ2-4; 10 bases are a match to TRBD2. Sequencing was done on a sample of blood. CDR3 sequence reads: CSARSAGGPFAKNIQYF. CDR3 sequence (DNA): TGCAGTGCTAGGTCAGCGGGGGGGCCGTTTGCCAAAAACATTCAGTACTTC.